These 13 T cell receptor beta chains were sequenced from one sample in a study of blood T cell repertoires in COVID-19. The data were produced by immunoSEQ multiplex PCR, yet TCRdb's version contains in-frame clones alone and is incomplete. The data contain over 150,000 clones, 70% to 90% of them singletons. The sequencing sample was made of peripheral blood. The source of these receptors is a woman aged 55-70 years with COVID-19, enrolled during active disease.

This clone was counted only a few times. The chain couples TRBV3-1 (or the pseudogene TRBV3-2) to TRBJ2-1; 12 bases map to TRBD2. The V and J ends lost 11 bases and 6 bases, in that order; junction bases with no gene match: 14. Germline values: CDR1 LGHDT, CDR2 YNNKEL (reference sequence). The CDR3 is 16 residues long. Here the CDR3 DNA reads TGTGCCGTCCAAGGGTCTAGCGGGAGGGCCGGCAATGAGCAGTTCTTC. This gives the protein CAVQGSSGRAGNEQFF.

In its sample, this clone was seen a few times. The gene calls are TRBV6-5 and TRBJ1-1; TRBD1 might be the D (6 bases). CDR1 is MNHEY and CDR2 is SVGAGI in the germline V gene. Trimming took 0 bases from V and 7 from J, leaving 12 bases between them. The CDR3 runs 14 residues. CDR3 amino acids: CASSYSIDRIEAFF. The CDR3 coding sequence is TGTGCCAGCAGTTACTCGATCGACAGGATTGAAGCTTTCTTT.

J is TRBJ2-1 and V is TRBV5-4, with TRBD2 matching over 8 bases. Germline V gives CDR1 SGHNT, CDR2 YYREEE (reference sequence). Trimming at V came to 5 bases and at J to 7 bases, leaving 14 bases not matched to a gene. The CDR3 consists of 16 residues. CDR3 protein: CASSRGGVLVRNEQFF. CDR3 coding DNA: TGTGCCAGCAGTCGGGGGGGAGTTTTGGTTCGGAATGAGCAGTTCTTC.

V gene TRBV7-2 combines with J gene TRBJ1-5; D is perhaps TRBD1 (6 bases). Trimming took off 1 base at V and 5 bases at J, with 12 bases between the two ends. Germline CDR1 SGHTA, CDR2 FQGNSA. CDR3 length: 15 residues. Here the CDR3 reads CASSLGGTRDQPQHF. DNA for the CDR3: TGTGCCAGCAGCTTAGGGGGGACACGCGATCAGCCCCAGCATTTT. The full variable domain, rest sourced from reference TRBV7-2 and TRBJ1-5, is GAGVSQSPSNKVTEKGKDVELRCDPISGHTALYWYRQSLGQGLEFLIYFQGNSAPDKSGLPSDRFSAERTGGSVSTLTIQRTQQEDSAVYLCASSLGGTRDQPQHFGDGTRLSIL.

The rearrangement uses TRBV5-4 and TRBJ1-1, with D uncertain. From germline, CDR1 is SGHNT and CDR2 YYREEE (reference sequence). The CDR3 has 12 residues. Trimming cost V 4 bases and J 2 bases, with 6 bases left between them. CDR3 protein: CASSATNTEAFF. The CDR3 DNA follows: TGTGCCAGCAGCGCTACTAACACTGAAGCTTTCTTT.

V is TRBV6-6 and J is TRBJ1-5; maybe TRBD1 (5 bases). This CDR3 region has 16 residues. Germline values: CDR1 MNHNY, CDR2 SVGAGI (reference sequence). The V gene lost 6 bases and the J gene lost 1 base, with 16 bases spanning the gap. CDR3 nucleotides: TGTGCCAGCAGCCTCCAGGGAAGTGGAAGCAATCAGCCCCAGCATTTT. This sequence encodes CASSLQGSGSNQPQHF.

The rearrangement joins TRBV19 to TRBJ1-4; D uncertain. V gave up 7 bases and J gave up 7 bases, with 19 bases separating them. The germline V gene has CDR1 LNHDA and CDR2 SQIVND (reference sequence). The CDR3 contains 15 residues. This CDR3 reads CASNGNRGSSEKLFF. The CDR3, as DNA: TGTGCCAGTAATGGTAATCGAGGATCCTCTGAAAAACTGTTTTTT.

Regarding this clone: The identical CDR3 is also encoded by other nucleotide sequences in the sample. The J gene is TRBJ2-1, the V gene TRBV10-1; 8 bases are a match to TRBD2. This CDR3 has 13 residues. Losses at the gene ends were 6 bases for V and 7 bases for J; bases not matched to a gene: 5. Germline V gene data show CDR1 as WNHNN and CDR2 as SYGVQD (reference sequence). CDR3 DNA sequence: TGCGCCAGCAGCCGCGCGGGGGGAAATGAGCAGTTCTTC. This encodes CASSRAGGNEQFF.

The chain employs TRBV24-1 and TRBJ2-1; D remains unclear. Trimming took 3 bases from V and 8 from J, leaving 16 bases between them. This CDR3 contains 15 residues. Germline V lookup: CDR1 KGHDR, CDR2 SFDVKD. Written as DNA, the CDR3 is TGTGCCACCAGTGATCGAAAATTATCGGGTGATGAGCAGTTCTTC. Translation gives CATSDRKLSGDEQFF.

The chain employs TRBV7-2 and TRBJ1-4, with 11 bases matching TRBD1. After removal of 4 bases from V and 9 bases from J, the junction contained 4 bases not matched to a gene. The length of the CDR3 is 14 residues. Germline CDR1 is SGHTA and CDR2 is FQGNSA. As DNA, the CDR3 is TGTGCCAGCAGCTACCGGACAGGGGGCCAAAAACTGTTTTTT. Translation gives CASSYRTGGQKLFF.

Note on this clone: Because the CDR3's place on the DNA is in doubt, the DNA is left out and the CDR3 is given as listed by TCRdb. J is TRBJ1-1 and V is TRBV27; the listed D gene, TRBD1, was not tested against the DNA. With termini counted, the CDR3 has 16 amino acids. The germline CDR1 and CDR2 sequences are MNHEY and SMNVEV (reference sequence). This chain's CDR3 is CASSSSTGIKLSEAFF.

The chain is built from TRBV5-1 and TRBJ2-7, with a possible D match to TRBD1 (5 bases). CDR1 and CDR2 from the germline V gene are SGHRS and YFSETQ. The CDR3 runs 15 residues. V lost 4 bases and J lost 2, with 16 bases in between. The CDR3: CASSPDKARTYEQYF. In DNA, the CDR3 is TGCGCCAGCAGCCCGGACAAGGCCCGGACCTACGAGCAGTACTTC.

Only one count was recorded for this clone. The chain recombines TRBV11-2 with TRBJ1-4, with 8 bases matching TRBD1. After removal of 3 bases from V and 5 bases from J, the junction contained 11 bases not matched to a gene. From germline, CDR1 is SGHAT and CDR2 FQNNGV. The CDR3 contains 17 residues. CDR3 nucleotide sequence: TGTGCCAGCAGCTTGGGAATTTCAGGGGGCGAGAATGAAAAACTGTTTTTT. It encodes CASSLGISGGENEKLFF.